The following is a TCR beta chain sequence with its context. Its antigen is not identified. Germline lookup yields CDR1 ENHRY and CDR2 SYGVKD. The V and J ends lost 5 bases and 1 base, in that order; junction bases with no gene match: 4. This CDR3 contains 14 residues. This record comes from a study of post-analysis software for immune sequencing data. For the study at large: The disease courses spanned relapsing-remitting, secondary progressive and progressive-relapsing forms of multiple sclerosis.

The library was made from cDNA and included unique molecular identifiers. Each sample of about 0.95 to 11 million input T cells yielded around 500,000 cDNA molecules, so each molecule approximated one T cell. MiXCR, run by TCRdb on the PCR reads, gives a single entry per CDR3 protein. The sample yields over 700,000 distinct CDR3 sequences, 25% to 30% seen once. General study findings and limits: Those with multiple sclerosis, the patient group, showed significantly lower normalized Chao1 diversity than controls. Relative to controls, patients had about 5 TRBV segments at higher frequency, with TRBV5-6, TRBV5-1 and TRBV20-1 among these. Same-batch preparations were strongly co-clustered by F measure.

The sequence came from a girl between 5 and 17 years old with multiple sclerosis. The genes are TRBV10-3 and TRBJ1-1, with 7 positions matching TRBD1. Sequencing was carried out using blood. DNA of the CDR3: TGTGCCATCAGTTATGACAGGGAGAACACTGAAGCTTTCTTT. As protein: CAISYDRENTEAFF.